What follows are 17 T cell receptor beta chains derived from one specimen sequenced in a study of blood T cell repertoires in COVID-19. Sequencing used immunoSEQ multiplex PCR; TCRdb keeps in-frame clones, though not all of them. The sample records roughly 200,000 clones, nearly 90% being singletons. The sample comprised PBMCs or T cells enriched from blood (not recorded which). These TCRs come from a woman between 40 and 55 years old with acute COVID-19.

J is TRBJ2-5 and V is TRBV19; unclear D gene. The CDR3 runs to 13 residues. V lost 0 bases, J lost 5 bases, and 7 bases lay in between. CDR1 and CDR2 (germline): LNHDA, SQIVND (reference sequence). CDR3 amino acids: CASSIDPRETQYF. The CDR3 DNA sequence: TGTGCCAGTAGTATAGATCCCAGGGAGACCCAGTACTTC.

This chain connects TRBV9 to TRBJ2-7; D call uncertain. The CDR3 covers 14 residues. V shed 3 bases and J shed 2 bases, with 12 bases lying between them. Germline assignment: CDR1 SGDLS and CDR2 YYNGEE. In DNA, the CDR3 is TGTGCCAGCAGCGCCCCTGATCTACCCTACGAGCAGTACTTC. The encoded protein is CASSAPDLPYEQYF.

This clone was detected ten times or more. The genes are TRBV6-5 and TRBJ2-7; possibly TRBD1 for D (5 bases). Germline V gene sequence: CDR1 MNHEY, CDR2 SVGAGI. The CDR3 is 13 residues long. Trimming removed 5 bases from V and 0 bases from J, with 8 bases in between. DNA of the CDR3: TGTGCCAGCAGTCTGACAGCCTCCTACGAGCAGTACTTC. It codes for CASSLTASYEQYF.

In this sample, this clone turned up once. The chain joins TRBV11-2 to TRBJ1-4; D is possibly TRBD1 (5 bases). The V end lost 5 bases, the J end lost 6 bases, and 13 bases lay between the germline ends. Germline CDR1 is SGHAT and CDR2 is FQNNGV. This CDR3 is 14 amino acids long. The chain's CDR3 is CASSLGAGYEKLFF. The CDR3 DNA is TGTGCCAGCAGCCTAGGGGCAGGGTATGAAAAACTGTTTTTT.

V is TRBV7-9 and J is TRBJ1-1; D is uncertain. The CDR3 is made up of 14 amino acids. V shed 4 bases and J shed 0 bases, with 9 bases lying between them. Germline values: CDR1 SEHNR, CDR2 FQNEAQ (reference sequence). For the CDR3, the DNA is TGTGCCAGCAGCTCGCGAGAAATGAACACTGAAGCTTTCTTT. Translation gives CASSSREMNTEAFF.

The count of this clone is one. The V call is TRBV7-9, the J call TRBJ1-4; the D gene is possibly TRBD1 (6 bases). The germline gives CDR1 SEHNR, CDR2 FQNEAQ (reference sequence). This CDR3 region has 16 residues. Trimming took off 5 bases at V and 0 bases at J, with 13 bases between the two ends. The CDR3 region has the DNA TGTGCCAGCAGCCAGATGGCAGGGGCAACTAATGAAAAACTGTTTTTT. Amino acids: CASSQMAGATNEKLFF. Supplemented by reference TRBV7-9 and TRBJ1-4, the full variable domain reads DTGVSQNPRHKITKRGQNVTFRCDPISEHNRLYWYRQTLGQGPEFLTYFQNEAQLEKSRLLSDRFSAERPKGSFSTLEIQRTEQGDSAMYLCASSQMAGATNEKLFFGSGTQLSVL.

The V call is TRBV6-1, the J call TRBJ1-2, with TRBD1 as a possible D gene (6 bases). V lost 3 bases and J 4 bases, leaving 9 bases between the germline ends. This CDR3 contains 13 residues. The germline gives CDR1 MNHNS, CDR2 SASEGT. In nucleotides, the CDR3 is TGTGCCAGCAGTGAGACAGGCCCCTATGGCTACACCTTC. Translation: CASSETGPYGYTF.

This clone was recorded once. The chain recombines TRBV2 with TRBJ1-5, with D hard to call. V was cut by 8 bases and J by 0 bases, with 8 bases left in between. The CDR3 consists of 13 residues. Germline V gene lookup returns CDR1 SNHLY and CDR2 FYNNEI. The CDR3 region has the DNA TGTGCCAGCGAGGGAGATAGCAATCAGCCCCAGCATTTT. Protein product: CASEGDSNQPQHF. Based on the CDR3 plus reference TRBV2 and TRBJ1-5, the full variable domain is EPEVTQTPSHQVTQMGQEVILRCVPISNHLYFYWYRQILGQKVEFLVSFYNNEISEKSEIFDDQFSVERPDGSNFTLKIRSTKLEDSAMYFCASEGDSNQPQHFGDGTRLSIL.

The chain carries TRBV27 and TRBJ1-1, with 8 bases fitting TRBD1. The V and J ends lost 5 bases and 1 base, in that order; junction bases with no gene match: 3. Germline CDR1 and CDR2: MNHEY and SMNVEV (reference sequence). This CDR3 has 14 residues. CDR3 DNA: TGTGCCAGCAGTCCAGGGGGCGGGAACACTGAAGCTTTCTTT. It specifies CASSPGGGNTEAFF.

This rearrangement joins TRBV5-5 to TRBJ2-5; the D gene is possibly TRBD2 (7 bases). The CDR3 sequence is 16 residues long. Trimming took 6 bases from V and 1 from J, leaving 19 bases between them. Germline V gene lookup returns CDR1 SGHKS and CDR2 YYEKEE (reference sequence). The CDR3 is CASTLRGATSQETQYF. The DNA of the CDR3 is TGTGCCAGCACCCTACGGGGGGCTACTAGCCAAGAGACCCAGTACTTC.

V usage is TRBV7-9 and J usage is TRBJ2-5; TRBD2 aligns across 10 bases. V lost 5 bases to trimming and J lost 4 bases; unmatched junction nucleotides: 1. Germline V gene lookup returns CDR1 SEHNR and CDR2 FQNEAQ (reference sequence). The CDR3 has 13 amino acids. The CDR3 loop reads CASSGTSAETQYF. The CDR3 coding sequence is TGTGCCAGCAGCGGGACTAGCGCAGAGACCCAGTACTTC.

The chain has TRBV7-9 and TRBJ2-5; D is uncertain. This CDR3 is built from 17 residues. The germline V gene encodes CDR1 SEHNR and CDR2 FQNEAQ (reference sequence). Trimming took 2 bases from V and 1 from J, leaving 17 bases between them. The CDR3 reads CASSLFFGGNRQETQYF. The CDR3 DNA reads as TGTGCCAGCAGCTTATTTTTCGGCGGAAACCGCCAAGAGACCCAGTACTTC.

DNA for the CDR3: TGTGCCAGCAGCCAAAAAACCGGGACAGGGAATGAAAAACTGTTTTTT. Protein product: CASSQKTGTGNEKLFF. The chain links TRBV4-2 to TRBJ1-4; 9 bases map to TRBD1. CDR3 length: 16 residues. Germline V gives CDR1 LGHNA, CDR2 YNFKEQ. V shed 2 bases and J 5 bases; nucleotides not matched to a gene: 6.

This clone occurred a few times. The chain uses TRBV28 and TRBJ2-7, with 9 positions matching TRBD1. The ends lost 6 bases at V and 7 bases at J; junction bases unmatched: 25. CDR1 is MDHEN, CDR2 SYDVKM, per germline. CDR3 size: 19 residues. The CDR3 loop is CASSKGQGFGSLYDSEQYF. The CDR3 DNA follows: TGTGCCAGCAGCAAGGGACAGGGCTTCGGTTCTTTATACGATTCAGAGCAGTACTTC.

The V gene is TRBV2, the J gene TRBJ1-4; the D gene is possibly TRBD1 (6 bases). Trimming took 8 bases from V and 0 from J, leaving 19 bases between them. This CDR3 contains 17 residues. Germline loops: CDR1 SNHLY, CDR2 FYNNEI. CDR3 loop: CASVSGTLLATNEKLFF. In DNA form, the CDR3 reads TGTGCCAGCGTTTCCGGGACACTCCTTGCAACTAATGAAAAACTGTTTTTT.

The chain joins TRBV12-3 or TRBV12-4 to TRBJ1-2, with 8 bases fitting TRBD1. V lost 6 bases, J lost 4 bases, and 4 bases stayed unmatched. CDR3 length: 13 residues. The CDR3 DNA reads TGTGCCAGCAGACAGACAGGGGCCTATGGCTACACCTTC. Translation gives CASRQTGAYGYTF.

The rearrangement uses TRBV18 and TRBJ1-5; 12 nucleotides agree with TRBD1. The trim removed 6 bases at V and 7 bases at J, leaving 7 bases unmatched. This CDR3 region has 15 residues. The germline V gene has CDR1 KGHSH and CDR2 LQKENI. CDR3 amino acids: CASSPGTGGPQPQHF. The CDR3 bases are TGTGCCAGCTCGCCAGGGACAGGGGGCCCCCAGCCCCAGCATTTT.